This T cell receptor (beta chain) was found in a study of OX40 agonist ivuxolimab in advanced cancers. Study context: Participants, roughly 81% male, averaged around 60 years of age, ranging from roughly 20 to 79. Patients achieving partial responses numbered three: one hepatocellular carcinoma case and two cutaneous melanoma cases.

Assay: immunoSEQ multiplex PCR; the TCRdb copy retains only in-frame clones and omits some. The profile shows about 80,000 clones, 90% to 95% of them singletons. V shed 3 bases, J shed 5 bases, and the junction held 9 bases outside the gene matches. The CDR3 has 15 residues. The germline V gene encodes CDR1 SGHRS and CDR2 YFSETQ. The receptor's source is an adult with an advanced solid tumor such as melanoma, head and neck, liver or kidney cancer. The source material was CD4+ or CD8+ T cells sorted from blood, sampled in a trial of the OX40 agonist ivuxolimab. The chain couples TRBV5-1 to TRBJ2-7, with 9 bases identical to TRBD1. In DNA form, the CDR3 reads TGCGCCAGCAGCTCCCGACAGGGGGTGGTGGACGAGCAGTACTTC. Translated: CASSSRQGVVDEQYF. Full variable domain (missing parts from reference TRBV5-1 and TRBJ2-7): KAGVTQTPRYLIKTRGQQVTLSCSPISGHRSVSWYQQTPGQGLQFLFEYFSETQRNKGNFPGRFSGRQFSNSRSEMNVSTLELGDSALYLCASSSRQGVVDEQYFGPGTRLTVT.